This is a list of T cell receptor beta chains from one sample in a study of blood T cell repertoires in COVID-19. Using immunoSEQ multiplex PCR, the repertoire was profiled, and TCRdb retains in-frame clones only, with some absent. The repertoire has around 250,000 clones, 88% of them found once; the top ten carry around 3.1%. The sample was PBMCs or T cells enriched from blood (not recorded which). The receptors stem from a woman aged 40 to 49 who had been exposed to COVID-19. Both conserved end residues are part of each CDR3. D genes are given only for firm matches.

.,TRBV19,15,CASRLIGQYNSPLHF
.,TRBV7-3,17,CASSPKTPLTSTDTQYF
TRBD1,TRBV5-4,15,CASSGGGTGNYEQYF
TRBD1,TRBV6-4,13,CASSTGDNSPLHF
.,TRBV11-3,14,CASSLTGNGGEQFF
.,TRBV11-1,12,CASSPLAHEQYF
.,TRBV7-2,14,CASSPRGGRETQYF
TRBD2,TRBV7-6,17,CASSFPSGRLGADTQYF
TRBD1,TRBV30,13,CASRQGVNSPLHF
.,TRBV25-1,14,CASSTGVPTDTQYF
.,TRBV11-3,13,CASSLVSAGTQYF
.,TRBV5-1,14,CASSLEDSTYGYTF
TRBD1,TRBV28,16,CASSSWTGGAFQPQHF
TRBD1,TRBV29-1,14,CSVEAGQGNGELFF
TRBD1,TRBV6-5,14,CASSYSIQGLGYTF
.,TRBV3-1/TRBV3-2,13,CASSHTGPNPLHF
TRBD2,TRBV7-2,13,CASSLAGGYEQYF
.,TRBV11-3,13,CASSSDGGTEAFF
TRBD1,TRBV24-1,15,CATSENGQGFYGYTF
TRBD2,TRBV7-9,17,CASSLRSTSGGQETQYF
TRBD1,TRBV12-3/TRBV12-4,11,CASTGGDEQFF
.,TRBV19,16,CASSIGLATYPGELFF
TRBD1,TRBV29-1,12,CSARTGTEKLFF
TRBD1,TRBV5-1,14,CASSGDRGGYGYTF
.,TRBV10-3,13,CAISEAGARKAFF
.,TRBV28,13,CASRGPFNQPQHF
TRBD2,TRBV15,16,CATSRAGTTHTGELFF
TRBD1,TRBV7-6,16,CARPLTGKVLNTEAFF
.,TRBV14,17,CASSQDLYRVYGNTIYF
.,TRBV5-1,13,CASAAVGYNVLTF
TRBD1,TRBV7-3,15,CASSLMEGANSPLHF
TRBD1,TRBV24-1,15,CATSDPRTGATEAFF
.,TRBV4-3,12,CASSQQGYGYTF
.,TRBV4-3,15,CASSQDLRGPTEAFF
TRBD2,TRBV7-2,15,CASSMGLAGSNEQFF
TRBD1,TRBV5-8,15,CASSLTGVNTGELFF
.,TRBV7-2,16,CASSLVVRGTFYGYTF
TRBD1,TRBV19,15,CASSGPGQRINTIYF
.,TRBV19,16,CASRNLQGFRNQPQHF
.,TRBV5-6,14,CASSSTDFTDTQYF
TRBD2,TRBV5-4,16,CASSSGLAGGTGELFF
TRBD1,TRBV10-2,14,CASRMGQGWVEQYF